This T cell receptor beta chain stems from a study of T-cell reconstitution after alpha-beta-depleted transplantation in children. Study-wide points: As was reported, about two months after transplant, alpha-beta T cells came from several hundred expanded graft clones. Elevated TCRbeta diversity at day 60 was traced, in some patients, to surviving recipient T cells and thymic progenitors.

With 3 bases clipped from V and 5 bases from J, the junction kept 17 bases outside the gene matches. The CDR3 extends over 18 amino acids. Germline V CDR1 and CDR2: SGHRS, YFSETQ. This clonotype turned up a few times. Its antigen is unidentified. Using unique molecular identifiers, the investigators prepared the TCRbeta library. Via MiXCR, TCRdb re-called the PCR reads, giving one row per CDR3 protein. The table has hundreds of thousands of distinct CDR3 sequences, about 11% seen once. The specimen comprised PBMCs, sampled before TCRalphabeta/CD19-depleted stem cell transplant. The TCR sequence derives from a child younger than two with acute myeloid leukemia, due to receive a stem cell transplant. The V and J genes are TRBV5-1 and TRBJ2-3, with 8 bases fitting TRBD2. The CDR3 loop reads CASSYGGSNGGAGDTQYF. DNA of the CDR3: TGCGCCAGCAGCTATGGTGGTTCTAACGGGGGGGCCGGAGATACGCAGTATTTT.